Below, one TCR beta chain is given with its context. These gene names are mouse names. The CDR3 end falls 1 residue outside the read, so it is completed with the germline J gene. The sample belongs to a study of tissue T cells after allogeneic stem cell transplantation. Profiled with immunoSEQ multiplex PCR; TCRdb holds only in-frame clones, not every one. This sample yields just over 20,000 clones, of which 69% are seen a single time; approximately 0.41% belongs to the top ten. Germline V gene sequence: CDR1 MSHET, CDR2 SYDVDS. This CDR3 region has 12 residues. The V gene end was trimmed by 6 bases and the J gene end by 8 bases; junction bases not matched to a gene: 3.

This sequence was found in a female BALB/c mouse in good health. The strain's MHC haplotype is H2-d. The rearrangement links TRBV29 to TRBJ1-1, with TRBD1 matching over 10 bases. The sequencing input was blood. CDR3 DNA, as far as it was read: TGTGCTAGCAGCCGACAGGGGGCGGAAGTCTTC. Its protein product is CASSRQGAEVF. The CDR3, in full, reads CASSRQGAEVFF. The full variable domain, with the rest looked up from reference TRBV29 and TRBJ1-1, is DMKVTQMPRYLIKRMGENVLLECGQDMSHETMYWYRQDPGLGLQLIYISYDVDSNSEGDIPKGYRVSRKKREHFSLILDSAKTNQTSVYFCASSRQGAEVFFGKGTRLTVV.